The rows below give T cell receptor beta chains drawn from one sample of a study of blood T cell repertoires in COVID-19. Clones were sequenced by immunoSEQ multiplex PCR, and TCRdb holds only the in-frame ones, with some missing. The sample includes 150,000 to 200,000 clones, 75% to 90% of them seen just once. The sequenced material came from peripheral blood. Receptors originate from a man between 60 and 75 years old with acute or convalescent COVID-19. The CDR3 runs from the conserved cysteine through the conserved F or W. The D gene is left open where the match is weak. Some rows mark clone size as missing; the rest say once, few, many or name a class of expanded clone.

d_gene: NA; v_gene: TRBV12-3/TRBV12-4; j_gene: TRBJ2-1; abundance: NA; CDR3aa: CASSLQGNNEQFF; CDR3nt: TGTGCCAGCAGTTTACAGGGAAACAATGAGCAGTTCTTC
d_gene: TRBD2; v_gene: TRBV10-1; j_gene: TRBJ2-1; abundance: NA; CDR3aa: CATHGRASGRWGNEQFF; CDR3nt: TGCGCCACCCACGGTAGGGCTAGCGGGAGGTGGGGAAATGAGCAGTTCTTC
d_gene: TRBD1; v_gene: TRBV5-6; j_gene: TRBJ1-6; abundance: once; CDR3aa: CASSLLDRDSHNSPLHF; CDR3nt: TGTGCCAGCAGCTTGCTCGACCGGGACAGTCATAATTCACCCCTCCACTTT
d_gene: NA; v_gene: TRBV27; j_gene: TRBJ2-4; abundance: NA; CDR3aa: CASSISGTKNIQYF; CDR3nt: TGTGCCAGCAGTATCTCCGGGACCAAAAACATTCAGTACTTC
d_gene: NA; v_gene: TRBV7-9; j_gene: TRBJ1-1; abundance: NA; CDR3aa: CASSLGAGNTEAFF; CDR3nt: TGTGCCAGCAGCTTAGGGGCAGGGAACACTGAAGCTTTCTTT
d_gene: TRBD1; v_gene: TRBV20-1; j_gene: TRBJ1-2; abundance: NA; CDR3aa: CSASRRTGRGYTF; CDR3nt: TGCAGTGCTAGTCGCCGGACAGGCCGGGGCTACACCTTC
d_gene: NA; v_gene: TRBV11-2; j_gene: TRBJ1-3; abundance: NA; CDR3aa: CASSTQGGSGNTIYF; CDR3nt: TGTGCCAGCAGTACACAGGGTGGCTCTGGAAACACCATATATTTT
d_gene: NA; v_gene: TRBV29-1; j_gene: TRBJ1-1; abundance: few; CDR3aa: CSVGWQEAFF; CDR3nt: TGCAGCGTTGGGTGGCAAGAAGCTTTCTTT
d_gene: TRBD1; v_gene: TRBV6-4; j_gene: TRBJ1-4; abundance: NA; CDR3aa: CASTDGTGEEEKLFF; CDR3nt: TGTGCCAGCACCGACGGTACAGGGGAAGAGGAAAAACTGTTTTTT
d_gene: TRBD1; v_gene: TRBV11-2; j_gene: TRBJ2-1; abundance: NA; CDR3aa: CASRSIGTGGYNEQFF; CDR3nt: TGTGCCAGCAGATCGATCGGGACAGGGGGGTACAATGAGCAGTTCTTC
d_gene: TRBD2; v_gene: TRBV9; j_gene: TRBJ2-4; abundance: once; CDR3aa: CASSPPRGEGTNIQYF; CDR3nt: TGTGCCAGCAGCCCTCCGCGGGGGGAGGGGACGAACATTCAGTACTTC
d_gene: TRBD2; v_gene: TRBV5-8; j_gene: TRBJ2-3; abundance: NA; CDR3aa: CASSLGTSGMRTDTQYF; CDR3nt: TGTGCCAGCAGCTTGGGCACTAGCGGGATGCGCACAGATACGCAGTATTTT
d_gene: TRBD1; v_gene: TRBV6-5; j_gene: TRBJ2-5; abundance: NA; CDR3aa: CASSWTGYQETQYF; CDR3nt: TGTGCCAGCAGTTGGACAGGGTACCAAGAGACCCAGTACTTC
d_gene: NA; v_gene: TRBV5-4; j_gene: TRBJ2-5; abundance: NA; CDR3aa: CASSLGHGGGETQYF; CDR3nt: TGTGCCAGCAGCTTGGGGCACGGAGGAGGGGAGACCCAGTACTTC
d_gene: NA; v_gene: TRBV19; j_gene: TRBJ2-3; abundance: NA; CDR3aa: CASRLRDTYTDTQYF; CDR3nt: TGTGCCAGTCGGCTCCGGGACACTTACACAGATACGCAGTATTTT
d_gene: TRBD1; v_gene: TRBV5-1; j_gene: TRBJ2-3; abundance: NA; CDR3aa: CASRGQWGTDTQYF; CDR3nt: TGCGCCAGCCGGGGACAGTGGGGCACAGATACGCAGTATTTT
d_gene: TRBD1; v_gene: TRBV6-5; j_gene: TRBJ2-7; abundance: NA; CDR3aa: CASSYRGQDYEQYF; CDR3nt: TGTGCCAGCAGTTACAGGGGGCAAGATTACGAGCAGTACTTC
d_gene: TRBD1; v_gene: TRBV24-1; j_gene: TRBJ1-5; abundance: NA; CDR3aa: CATRGGDRGTDQPQHF; CDR3nt: TGTGCCACCAGGGGGGGCGACAGGGGCACAGATCAGCCCCAGCATTTT
d_gene: NA; v_gene: TRBV5-1; j_gene: TRBJ2-3; abundance: NA; CDR3aa: CASSSGASTDTQYF; CDR3nt: TGCGCCAGCAGTTCAGGGGCCAGCACAGATACGCAGTATTTT
d_gene: NA; v_gene: TRBV20-1; j_gene: TRBJ2-3; abundance: NA; CDR3aa: CSASASGADTQYF; CDR3nt: TGCAGTGCTAGTGCGAGCGGCGCGGATACGCAGTATTTT
d_gene: NA; v_gene: TRBV6-4; j_gene: TRBJ2-1; abundance: NA; CDR3aa: CASSATSTKNLASAYNEQFF; CDR3nt: TGTGCCAGCAGTGCCACCTCGACTAAAAACCTGGCTAGCGCCTACAATGAGCAGTTCTTC
d_gene: NA; v_gene: TRBV28; j_gene: TRBJ2-7; abundance: NA; CDR3aa: CASSSTGLPFQDEQYF; CDR3nt: TGTGCCAGCAGTTCTACGGGACTCCCCTTTCAGGACGAGCAGTACTTC
d_gene: NA; v_gene: TRBV4-1; j_gene: TRBJ2-1; abundance: NA; CDR3aa: CASSQEAGKGRNEQFF; CDR3nt: TGCGCCAGCAGCCAAGAGGCGGGAAAAGGACGAAATGAGCAGTTCTTC
d_gene: TRBD2; v_gene: TRBV9; j_gene: TRBJ2-7; abundance: NA; CDR3aa: CASSPGTSGDSYEQYF; CDR3nt: TGTGCCAGCAGCCCGGGGACTAGCGGGGACTCCTACGAGCAGTACTTC
d_gene: NA; v_gene: TRBV28; j_gene: TRBJ2-6; abundance: NA; CDR3aa: CASSPAGSGANVLTF; CDR3nt: TGTGCCAGCAGCCCAGCAGGGTCTGGGGCCAACGTCCTGACTTTC
d_gene: TRBD2; v_gene: TRBV7-9; j_gene: TRBJ2-1; abundance: NA; CDR3aa: CASSLGGGSLYNEQFF; CDR3nt: TGTGCCAGCAGCTTAGGGGGCGGGAGCCTGTACAATGAGCAGTTCTTC
d_gene: TRBD1; v_gene: TRBV3-1/TRBV3-2; j_gene: TRBJ1-5; abundance: NA; CDR3aa: CASSHRDRCNQPQHF; CDR3nt: TGTGCCAGCAGCCACAGGGACAGGTGCAATCAGCCCCAGCATTTT
d_gene: NA; v_gene: TRBV3-1/TRBV3-2; j_gene: TRBJ2-1; abundance: NA; CDR3aa: CASSQEGAGNNEQFF; CDR3nt: TGTGCCAGCAGCCAAGAGGGGGCCGGGAACAATGAGCAGTTCTTC
d_gene: TRBD2; v_gene: TRBV20-1; j_gene: TRBJ2-3; abundance: once; CDR3aa: CSASGSGSIDTQYF; CDR3nt: TGCAGTGCTAGTGGTAGCGGGAGTATAGATACGCAGTATTTT
d_gene: NA; v_gene: TRBV21-1; j_gene: TRBJ2-1; abundance: NA; CDR3aa: CAKPGQTYNEQFF; CDR3nt: TGTGCCAAACCGGGACAGACCTACAATGAGCAGTTCTTC
d_gene: TRBD1; v_gene: TRBV6-5; j_gene: TRBJ1-3; abundance: NA; CDR3aa: CASSYSGQGAGNTIYF; CDR3nt: TGTGCCAGCAGTTACTCGGGACAGGGCGCTGGAAACACCATATATTTT
d_gene: TRBD2; v_gene: TRBV10-3; j_gene: TRBJ2-1; abundance: NA; CDR3aa: CAILSASGESSYNEQFF; CDR3nt: TGTGCCATCCTCTCAGCGAGCGGGGAGAGCTCCTACAATGAGCAGTTCTTC
d_gene: NA; v_gene: TRBV28; j_gene: TRBJ1-3; abundance: once; CDR3aa: CASSFPGGSGNTIYF; CDR3nt: TGTGCCAGCAGTTTTCCGGGGGGCTCTGGAAACACCATATATTTT
d_gene: TRBD2; v_gene: TRBV7-8; j_gene: TRBJ2-4; abundance: NA; CDR3aa: CASSLGGGGDKNIQYF; CDR3nt: TGTGCCAGCAGCTTAGGTGGGGGGGGTGACAAAAACATTCAGTACTTC
d_gene: NA; v_gene: TRBV5-8; j_gene: TRBJ1-5; abundance: NA; CDR3aa: CASSWGDQPQHF; CDR3nt: TGTGCCAGCAGCTGGGGGGATCAGCCCCAGCATTTT
d_gene: TRBD1; v_gene: TRBV5-1; j_gene: TRBJ1-6; abundance: NA; CDR3aa: CASSLLGTGNSPLHF; CDR3nt: TGCGCCAGCAGCCTTCTCGGGACAGGGAATTCACCCCTCCACTTT
d_gene: NA; v_gene: TRBV19; j_gene: TRBJ1-5; abundance: NA; CDR3aa: CASGRTANQPQHF; CDR3nt: TGTGCCAGTGGACGGACAGCGAATCAGCCCCAGCATTTT
d_gene: NA; v_gene: TRBV27; j_gene: TRBJ2-2; abundance: NA; CDR3aa: CASSLTNTGELFF; CDR3nt: TGTGCCAGCAGCCTCACAAACACCGGGGAGCTGTTTTTT
d_gene: NA; v_gene: TRBV28; j_gene: TRBJ2-2; abundance: NA; CDR3aa: CASSFSSAGTGELFF; CDR3nt: TGTGCCAGCAGTTTTTCTTCTGCGGGGACCGGGGAGCTGTTTTTT
d_gene: NA; v_gene: TRBV3-1/TRBV3-2; j_gene: TRBJ2-7; abundance: few; CDR3aa: CASSQSQIPNYEQYF; CDR3nt: TGTGCCAGCAGCCAGAGTCAAATTCCGAACTACGAGCAGTACTTC
d_gene: TRBD1; v_gene: TRBV7-9; j_gene: TRBJ1-2; abundance: many; CDR3aa: CASSSTGGRDGYTF; CDR3nt: TGTGCCAGCAGCTCCACAGGGGGCCGAGATGGCTACACCTTC
d_gene: TRBD2; v_gene: TRBV28; j_gene: TRBJ2-1; abundance: few; CDR3aa: CASSSGTSGRGRNEQFF; CDR3nt: TGTGCCAGCAGCTCCGGGACTAGCGGGAGGGGGCGGAATGAGCAGTTCTTC
d_gene: TRBD1; v_gene: TRBV19; j_gene: TRBJ1-1; abundance: NA; CDR3aa: CASSIQGVTGNTEAFF; CDR3nt: TGTGCCAGTAGTATACAGGGGGTCACTGGAAACACTGAAGCTTTCTTT
d_gene: TRBD1; v_gene: TRBV19; j_gene: TRBJ2-6; abundance: NA; CDR3aa: CASSLKTGLSGANVLTF; CDR3nt: TGTGCCAGTAGTCTTAAGACAGGGCTCTCTGGGGCCAACGTCCTGACTTTC
d_gene: NA; v_gene: TRBV27; j_gene: TRBJ1-1; abundance: NA; CDR3aa: CASSFFQQGGMNTEAFF; CDR3nt: TGTGCCAGCAGTTTTTTTCAACAGGGTGGCATGAACACTGAAGCTTTCTTT
d_gene: TRBD1; v_gene: TRBV11-2; j_gene: TRBJ2-7; abundance: NA; CDR3aa: CASSLERGQGTVTYEQYF; CDR3nt: TGTGCCAGCAGCTTAGAAAGGGGACAGGGAACGGTGACCTACGAGCAGTACTTC
d_gene: TRBD1; v_gene: TRBV10-3; j_gene: TRBJ2-2; abundance: NA; CDR3aa: CATRYRDRGANTGELFF; CDR3nt: TGTGCCACGCGTTACCGGGACAGGGGCGCGAACACCGGGGAGCTGTTTTTT
d_gene: NA; v_gene: TRBV7-9; j_gene: TRBJ2-2; abundance: once; CDR3aa: CATSENTGELFF; CDR3nt: TGTGCCACCTCAGAGAACACCGGGGAGCTGTTTTTT
d_gene: NA; v_gene: TRBV18; j_gene: TRBJ2-6; abundance: NA; CDR3aa: CASSPPVGTQRSGANVLTF; CDR3nt: TGTGCCAGCTCACCACCGGTGGGGACTCAACGCTCTGGGGCCAACGTCCTGACTTTC